The 30 T cell receptor beta chains below were found in one sample sequenced in a study of Ad26.COV2.S vaccination and SARS-CoV-2 variants. Described treatment: around 19 received Ad26.COV2.S at low or high dose, single or two shots; about five received placebo; per-sample allocation not given. Vaccine and placebo recipients were sampled on day 63 after the first injection. Assay: immunoSEQ multiplex PCR; the TCRdb copy retains only in-frame clones and omits some. The table records fewer than 400,000 clones, around nine tenths of them present only once. The source material was peripheral blood, sampled in a trial of Ad26.COV2.S vaccine versus placebo. Source of these receptors: a person aged 18-65 years who received the Ad26.COV2.S COVID-19 vaccine or a placebo.

The chain combines TRBV12-5 with TRBJ2-6; 9 bases line up with TRBD1. With V trimmed by 5 bases and J by 4 bases, 9 bases remained unmatched. There are 17 residues in the CDR3. Per the germline V gene, CDR1 is LGHNT and CDR2 is FRNRAP. The CDR3 DNA reads as TGTGCTAGTGGTGTCGGGACAGGGTTAGCGGGGGCCAACGTCCTGACTTTC. It translates to CASGVGTGLAGANVLTF.

This clone occurred a few times. The chain links TRBV6-5 to TRBJ1-5; D is unclear. The CDR3 runs 10 residues. The V gene's germline CDR1 is MNHEY and CDR2 SVGAGI. The V and J ends lost 6 bases and 3 bases respectively, with 0 bases between them. The CDR3 bases are TGTGCCAGCAGCAATCAGCCCCAGCATTTT. Protein product: CASSNQPQHF.

The rearrangement uses TRBV30 and TRBJ1-5; the D gene is possibly TRBD1 (6 bases). The CDR3 runs 15 residues. Germline V CDR1 and CDR2: GTSNPN, SVGIG (reference sequence). Trimming shortened V by 4 bases and J by 0 bases, and 13 bases separated the two germline ends. This chain's CDR3 is CAWNKGGHSNQPQHF. CDR3 bases: TGTGCCTGGAACAAAGGGGGGCATAGCAATCAGCCCCAGCATTTT.

Here the CDR3 reads CASNPTGGEVGYTF. The CDR3 coding sequence is TGTGCCAGCAATCCGACAGGGGGCGAAGTCGGCTACACCTTC. The rearrangement links TRBV5-4 to TRBJ1-2; 10 bases are a match to TRBD1. Germline V gene data show CDR1 as SGHNT and CDR2 as YYREEE (reference sequence). The CDR3 spans 14 residues. V lost 6 bases, J lost 8 bases, and 10 bases stayed unmatched. The full variable domain, with the rest looked up from reference TRBV5-4 and TRBJ1-2, is ETGVTQSPTHLIKTRGQQVTLRCSSQSGHNTVSWYQQALGQGPQFIFQYYREEENGRGNFPPRFSGLQFPNYSSELNVNALELDDSALYLCASNPTGGEVGYTFGSGTRLTVV.

In its sample, this clone was seen once. The V call is TRBV4-3, the J call TRBJ2-1; D unclear. The CDR3 extends over 14 amino acids. V lost 0 bases and J lost 10, with 13 bases in between. CDR1 is LGHNA and CDR2 is YSLEER in the germline V gene. CDR3 nucleotides: TGCGCCAGCAGCCAAGATACCGTCTCCCTGGAGCAGTTCTTC. This codes for CASSQDTVSLEQFF.

The rearrangement joins TRBV7-2 to TRBJ2-7; D not certain. Per the germline V gene, CDR1 is SGHTA and CDR2 is FQGNSA. Trimming cost V 1 base and J 3 bases, with 10 bases left between them. The CDR3 totals 14 residues. Here the CDR3 reads CASSLGARNYEQYF. CDR3 nucleotide sequence: TGTGCCAGCAGCTTAGGGGCTAGAAACTACGAGCAGTACTTC.

V and J are TRBV2 and TRBJ2-5, with a tentative D call TRBD1 (6 bases). The V gene's germline CDR1 is SNHLY and CDR2 FYNNEI. CDR3 length: 13 residues. The ends were cut back, 7 bases at V and 5 bases at J, with 14 bases in the middle. CDR3 amino acids: CASTLQGWETQYF. CDR3 DNA sequence: TGTGCCAGCACGCTACAGGGCTGGGAGACCCAGTACTTC.

The CDR3 nucleotides are TGCGCCAGCAGCCCTTCCCACCAGGGGACTGAAGCTTTCTTT. Protein product: CASSPSHQGTEAFF. The chain has TRBV4-3 and TRBJ1-1; maybe TRBD1 (6 bases). This CDR3 spans 14 amino acids. Germline CDR1 and CDR2: LGHNA and YSLEER. Trimming shortened V by 4 bases and J by 5 bases, and 14 bases separated the two germline ends.

The chain combines TRBV3-1 (or the pseudogene TRBV3-2) with TRBJ2-1; D possibly corresponds to TRBD2 (5 bases). The V end lost 2 bases, the J end lost 7 bases, and 9 bases lay between the germline ends. The germline gives CDR1 LGHDT, CDR2 YNNKEL (reference sequence). The CDR3 runs 13 residues. The CDR3 loop is CASSQTSLNEQFF. DNA of the CDR3: TGTGCCAGCAGCCAAACTAGTCTGAATGAGCAGTTCTTC.

The genes are TRBV9 and TRBJ2-2; 13 bases agree with TRBD2. The junction had 4 bases not matched to a gene; V was cut back by 1 base and J by 4 bases. The CDR3 contains 17 residues. Germline V gene lookup returns CDR1 SGDLS and CDR2 YYNGEE. The DNA of the CDR3 is TGTGCCAGCAGCGTAACCGGACTAGCGGGAGCCACCGGGGAGCTGTTTTTT. It is translated as CASSVTGLAGATGELFF.

The chain carries TRBV7-3 and TRBJ2-1; TRBD1 is a possible D gene (6 bases). Looked up from germline, CDR1 is SGHTA and CDR2 is FQGTGA. CDR3 length: 16 amino acids. Trimming took off 5 bases at V and 6 bases at J, with 20 bases between the two ends. CDR3 DNA: TGTGCCAGCAGCCTTTCCAGGGGACGCTTGGGCAATGAGCAGTTCTTC. It is translated as CASSLSRGRLGNEQFF. Variable domain in full (rest from reference TRBV7-3 and TRBJ2-1): GAGVSQTPSNKVTEKGKYVELRCDPISGHTALYWYRQSLGQGPEFLIYFQGTGAADDSGLPNDRFFAVRPEGSVSTLKIQRTERGDSAVYLCASSLSRGRLGNEQFFGPGTRLTVL.

The chain couples TRBV10-1 to TRBJ2-1; maybe TRBD1 (5 bases). This CDR3 region has 14 residues. Deletions cut 2 bases from V and 4 bases from J, with 9 bases between. Per the germline V gene, CDR1 is WNHNN and CDR2 is SYGVQD (reference sequence). The CDR3 DNA sequence: TGCGCCAGCAGTGAGGGGGCCGTGTACAATGAGCAGTTCTTC. As protein: CASSEGAVYNEQFF.

The V and J genes are TRBV5-1 and TRBJ1-2; D perhaps matches TRBD1 (5 bases). The CDR3 covers 14 residues. Trimming took 3 bases from V and 8 from J, leaving 17 bases between them. CDR1 and CDR2 from the germline V gene are SGHRS and YFSETQ. This CDR3 reads CASSSTGTSSGYTF. The DNA of the CDR3 is TGCGCCAGCAGCTCCACAGGAACCTCTAGCGGCTACACCTTC.

The chain is built from TRBV20-1 and TRBJ2-7; 9 bases fit TRBD1. V shed 7 bases and J 3 bases; nucleotides not matched to a gene: 1. Germline CDR1 DFQATT, CDR2 SNEGSKA (reference sequence). This CDR3 comprises 11 residues. The CDR3 loop is CSGDRVYEQYF. The DNA of the CDR3 is TGCAGTGGGGACAGGGTCTACGAGCAGTACTTC.

J is TRBJ2-3 and V is TRBV4-2; 8 bases fit TRBD2. This CDR3 spans 16 amino acids. J gave up 2 bases and V 4 bases, and 8 bases lay outside the gene matches. Per the germline V gene, CDR1 is LGHNA and CDR2 is YNFKEQ. DNA of the CDR3: TGTGCCAGCAGCCGATCAGCGGGAGCTCTCACAGATACGCAGTATTTT. Translated, it gives CASSRSAGALTDTQYF.

CDR3 coding DNA: TGTGCCAGCAGGAGGACTGAAAACATTCAGTACTTC. As protein: CASRRTENIQYF. V is TRBV2 and J is TRBJ2-4; D may be TRBD2 (5 bases). V was cut by 6 bases and J by 5 bases, with 8 bases left in between. The CDR3 has 12 residues. CDR1 SNHLY and CDR2 FYNNEI come from the germline V gene.

The chain employs TRBV7-9 and TRBJ2-1; no firm D call. V shed 10 bases and J shed 8 bases, with 12 bases lying between them. This CDR3 region has 11 residues. Germline V gene sequence: CDR1 SEHNR, CDR2 FQNEAQ (reference sequence). The CDR3: CAIGTEDEQFF. The CDR3 DNA is TGTGCCATTGGTACGGAAGATGAGCAGTTCTTC.

The V call is TRBV7-9, the J call TRBJ2-3; a possible D gene is TRBD2 (5 bases). Trimming stripped 7 bases from V and 6 bases from J, with 17 bases between. The CDR3 runs to 14 residues. The germline V gene encodes CDR1 SEHNR and CDR2 FQNEAQ (reference sequence). Written as DNA, the CDR3 is TGTGCCAGCACCGTCGGGAATACAAGGGATACGCAGTATTTT. Encoded protein: CASTVGNTRDTQYF.

The gene calls are TRBV7-2 and TRBJ1-1, with D possibly TRBD1 on 5 matching bases. Germline-derived CDR1 and CDR2 are SGHTA and FQGNSA. The V and J ends lost 1 base and 4 bases respectively, with 13 bases between them. This CDR3 has 15 residues. CDR3 bases: TGTGCCAGCAGCTTAGGCGGGCGCGGGGGCACTGAAGCTTTCTTT. Its translation is CASSLGGRGGTEAFF.

The J gene is TRBJ2-5, the V gene TRBV20-1; D not certain. Germline V gene data show CDR1 as DFQATT and CDR2 as SNEGSKA (reference sequence). The CDR3 runs 11 residues. Trimming took 4 bases from V and 5 from J, leaving 8 bases between them. This chain's CDR3 is CSAKVRETQYF. CDR3 DNA: TGCAGTGCTAAGGTGCGGGAGACCCAGTACTTC.

The chain employs TRBV2 and TRBJ2-7; a possible D gene is TRBD2 (5 bases). V was pared by 6 bases and J by 2 bases, with 14 bases between. Germline CDR1 and CDR2: SNHLY and FYNNEI. The CDR3 is 14 residues long. CDR3 DNA: TGTGCCAGCAGGCAGAGGGTCCTTACCTACGAGCAGTACTTC. Protein product: CASRQRVLTYEQYF.

A single count supports this clone. The chain recombines TRBV5-5 with TRBJ1-2; 9 bases are shared with TRBD1. This CDR3 region has 14 residues. Germline V gives CDR1 SGHKS, CDR2 YYEKEE (reference sequence). V gave up 4 bases and J gave up 5 bases; unmatched junction bases: 6. Here the CDR3 DNA reads TGTGCCAGCAGCGCCGGGACAGGGAGATATGGCTACACCTTC. Its translation is CASSAGTGRYGYTF. The full variable domain, its missing parts supplied by reference TRBV5-5 and TRBJ1-2, is DAGVTQSPTHLIKTRGQQVTLRCSPISGHKSVSWYQQVLGQGPQFIFQYYEKEERGRGNFPDRFSARQFPNYSSELNVNALLLGDSALYLCASSAGTGRYGYTFGSGTRLTVV.

This clone was seen a handful of times. The rearrangement uses TRBV6-5 and TRBJ1-3; TRBD1 might be the D (6 bases). CDR1 and CDR2 (germline): MNHEY, SVGAGI. This CDR3 is built from 15 residues. V was cut by 2 bases and J by 4 bases, with 12 bases left in between. As DNA, the CDR3 is TGTGCCAGCAGTTACGTACAGGGTTCAGGAAACACCATATATTTT. Protein sequence: CASSYVQGSGNTIYF.

This rearrangement joins TRBV19 to TRBJ2-5; 8 bases agree with TRBD2. The CDR3 covers 15 residues. Germline-derived CDR1 and CDR2 are LNHDA and SQIVND (reference sequence). V lost 4 bases, J lost 5 bases, and 9 bases stayed unmatched. CDR3 DNA: TGTGCCAGTAGTACGCCGGGACTAGGAACCGAGACCCAGTACTTC. Translated, it gives CASSTPGLGTETQYF.

The chain uses TRBV28 and TRBJ1-2, with 9 bases aligning to TRBD1. Germline assignment: CDR1 MDHEN and CDR2 SYDVKM. This CDR3 has 16 residues. With V trimmed by 0 bases and J by 1 base, 3 bases remained unmatched. The CDR3 coding sequence is TGTGCCAGCAGTTTATGGGGGACAGGGCGTAACTATGGCTACACCTTC. Translation gives CASSLWGTGRNYGYTF.

This sequence joins TRBV5-1 and TRBJ2-7, with 7 bases matching TRBD2. The V gene's germline CDR1 is SGHRS and CDR2 YFSETQ. The trim removed 2 bases at V and 0 bases at J, leaving 5 bases unmatched. The CDR3 runs to 15 residues. The CDR3 bases are TGCGCCAGCAGCTTCACGGCTAGCGGCTCCTACGAGCAGTACTTC. As protein: CASSFTASGSYEQYF.

V and J are TRBV5-1 and TRBJ2-3; 9 nucleotides match TRBD2. Per germline, CDR1 SGHRS and CDR2 YFSETQ. Trimming cost V 0 bases and J 2 bases; bases outside gene matches: 13. The CDR3 runs to 19 residues. The CDR3 sequence is CASSLGSSGSPGHTDTQYF. CDR3 nucleotide sequence: TGCGCCAGCAGCTTGGGGAGTAGCGGGAGCCCGGGACACACAGATACGCAGTATTTT.

There are a few counts of this clone. V is TRBV10-1 and J is TRBJ2-7; 15 nucleotides match TRBD2. The CDR3 loop spans 15 amino acids. Trimming at V came to 5 bases and at J to 7 bases, leaving 6 bases not matched to a gene. Germline V gene lookup returns CDR1 WNHNN and CDR2 SYGVQD (reference sequence). Written as DNA, the CDR3 is TGCGCCAGCAGTTTGGGACTAGCGGGAGGATTGGAGCAGTACTTC. It yields the protein CASSLGLAGGLEQYF.

V and J are TRBV7-9 and TRBJ2-5; either TRBD1 or TRBD2 may fit D (5 bases each). In germline, CDR1 is SEHNR, CDR2 FQNEAQ (reference sequence). The length of the CDR3 is 13 residues. Deletions cut 3 bases from V and 2 bases from J, with 7 bases between. The CDR3 DNA is TGTGCCAGCAGCTTTTGGGGGCAAGAGACCCAGTACTTC. This encodes CASSFWGQETQYF.

The rearrangement joins TRBV6-5 to TRBJ2-1, with a possible D match to TRBD2 (6 bases). This CDR3 has 15 residues. With 4 bases removed from V and 4 bases from J, the gap between germline ends came to 14 bases. Looked up from germline, CDR1 is MNHEY and CDR2 is SVGAGI. CDR3 in DNA: TGTGCCAGCAGTTCAACGGGAGCGCGGTACAATGAGCAGTTCTTC. Its translation: CASSSTGARYNEQFF.